This entry features one T cell receptor (beta chain) sequence. Its antigen is undetermined. This entry is derived from a study of CXCR3-negative and CXCR3-positive naive CD8 T cells. Carrying UMI labels, the TRB cDNA libraries were prepared through 5' RACE. For each CDR3 protein, TCRdb gives one entry from its re-call of the 5' RACE reads, without DNA. The table gives 65,000 to 90,000 distinct CDR3 sequences; the top ten clones make up 0.55% to 0.7% of it. Broader study findings: More hydrophobic TRB CDR3s occurred in CXCR3-positive than in CXCR3-negative naive cells. The majority of assays used fresh PBMCs, and CXCR3 expression partially decreased after cryopreservation. Comparison of naive CXCR3-negative and CXCR3-positive cells revealed similar TRBV-TRBJ usage, while memory cells differed. Similar levels of surface CD5 were seen between naive subsets; TCR strength was inferred from TRB CDR3 properties. Diversity in memory CD8+ cells fell much lower than the comparably high levels seen in both naive subsets.

Per the germline V gene, CDR1 is SGHTA and CDR2 is FQGTGA. The CDR3 has 21 residues. The V gene is TRBV7-3, the J gene TRBJ2-5; there is no DNA to check the TCRdb D call of TRBD2. The sample taken for sequencing was naive CXCR3+ CD8+ T cells from blood. Stated subset: CD45RO-CCR7+CD27+CD95- naive CD8+ T cells expressing CXCR3 (TNR3+). This clonotype originated in a human donor in good health. Some clones in this sample may be carry-over from other donors' samples. Here the CDR3 reads CASSPAPLGLAGLGAAETQYF.